This T cell receptor beta chain was found in a study of blood T cell repertoires in COVID-19. Study-wide context: Samples taken during acute and convalescent COVID-19 were collected in the United States, Italy and Spain. T cells, B-cell-depleted T cells, or PBMCs provided the cDNA or gDNA that served as material.

Germline V CDR1 and CDR2: KGHSH, LQKENI. This CDR3 region has 14 residues. Trimming took off 3 bases at V and 2 bases at J, with 8 bases between the two ends. Participant-given clinical history determined each cohort assignment. Two negative PCRs, clearance, or symptom resolution had been documented for recovered Cohort 3 donors. Clones were read by immunoSEQ multiplex PCR, and TCRdb kept only the in-frame ones, dropping some. The sample includes approximately 280,000 clones, roughly nine tenths seen only once; the top ten take approximately 6%. The source is a woman in her 40s who had recovered from COVID-19. The J gene is TRBJ1-5, the V gene TRBV18; TRBD1 might be the D (5 bases). The specimen was PBMCs or T cells enriched from blood (not recorded which). The CDR3 region is CASSPRQRNQPQHF. The CDR3 DNA sequence: TGTGCCAGCTCACCCCGACAGCGCAATCAGCCCCAGCATTTT.